Here is one TCR beta chain with its context. This sample is drawn from a study of blood T cell repertoires in COVID-19. Study context: There were acute and convalescent COVID-19 samples, and they came from the United States, Italy and Spain. From T cells, B-cell-depleted T cells, or PBMCs came the material, which was cDNA or gDNA.

There are 14 residues in the CDR3. V gave up 4 bases and J gave up 5 bases, with 12 bases separating them. CDR1 and CDR2 from the germline V gene are SGHTA and FQGNSA. Per the original methods: From reference gene primer amplification, estimates of nucleated cell counts were derived. Profiling relied on immunoSEQ multiplex PCR, and the TCRdb table lists in-frame clones only, not all of them. The DNA was the basis for D and trimming; V, J and clone size are from that table. The sample has fewer than 110,000 clones, roughly 84% seen once; the top ten hold roughly 4.3%. The gene calls are TRBV7-2 and TRBJ1-5, with TRBD1 as a possible D gene (5 bases). The source of this sequence is a human donor in a cohort sampled during active COVID-19. The source material was peripheral blood. The CDR3 region is CASSSMGGDQPQHF. The CDR3, as DNA: TGTGCCAGCAGCTCAATGGGAGGGGATCAGCCCCAGCATTTT. Full variable domain (outside the CDR3, taken from reference TRBV7-2 and TRBJ1-5): GAGVSQSPSNKVTEKGKDVELRCDPISGHTALYWYRQSLGQGLEFLIYFQGNSAPDKSGLPSDRFSAERTGGSVSTLTIQRTQQEDSAVYLCASSSMGGDQPQHFGDGTRLSIL.